This T cell receptor beta chain comes out of a study of Ad26.COV2.S vaccination and SARS-CoV-2 variants. Overall study: Doses of Ad26.COV2.S were injected into muscle once or twice, 56 days apart. Study results and limitations: Marked by substantial breadth, spike-specific CD8+ and CD4+ T cell responses were reportedly seen after vaccination. Researchers reported similar non-spike TCR breadth in vaccine and placebo recipients.

The treatment is: 15 to 20 received Ad26.COV2.S at low or high dose, single or two shots; about five received placebo; per-sample allocation not given. Material that was analyzed had been drawn on day 63 after the first vaccine or placebo injection. An 18-55-year-old adult in Boston served as donor. CDR3 length: 13 amino acids. Germline V gene lookup returns CDR1 MNHEY and CDR2 SMNVEV (reference sequence). This clone was counted a single time. Its target is not known. At one end, the junction sequence differs from germline, possibly due to a read error. Generated by immunoSEQ multiplex PCR, the TCRdb table keeps only in-frame clones and is missing some. The sample consists of about 440,000 clones, 90% of them appearing once.

The sample was peripheral blood, taken in a trial of Ad26.COV2.S vaccine versus placebo. The chain employs TRBV27 and TRBJ1-1; D ambiguous. The receptor's source is a person between 18 and 60 years old who received the Ad26.COV2.S COVID-19 vaccine or a placebo. The chain's CDR3 is CASRRTENSEAFF. The CDR3 coding sequence is TGTGCCAGCAGACGAACCGAGAACAGTGAAGCTTTCTTT.